Listed here are 29 T cell receptor beta chains from one sample, sequenced in a study. TCRdb processed the 5' RACE reads anew with MiXCR; each CDR3 protein has one entry. The data contain around 500 distinct CDR3 sequences, around a fifth of them singletons. Material: central memory T cells from blood PBMCs. Regarding subset: central memory CD4+ T cells. Receptor source: a male donor with HIV.

The rearrangement joins TRBV11-3 to TRBJ2-1, with D unresolved. Germline values: CDR1 SGHNT, CDR2 YENEEA. The V gene lost 4 bases and the J gene lost 6 bases, with 16 bases spanning the gap. This CDR3 is 15 amino acids long. The CDR3, as DNA: TGTGCCAGCAGCTCCTACTTACTATCCCTCAATGAGCAGTTCTTC. Protein: CASSSYLLSLNEQFF. The variable domain in full, with the rest retrieved from reference TRBV11-3 and TRBJ2-1, is EAGVVQSPRYKIIEKKQPVAFWCNPISGHNTLYWYLQNLGQGPELLIRYENEEAVDDSQLPKDRFSAERLKGVDSTLKIQPAELGDSAVYLCASSSYLLSLNEQFFGPGTRLTVL.

The rearrangement uses TRBV6-2 or TRBV6-3 and TRBJ1-3, with unresolved D. Germline CDR1 is MNHEY and CDR2 is SVGEGT. This CDR3 comprises 13 residues. V was shortened by 4 bases and J by 4 bases, with 8 bases between the two germline ends. The CDR3 bases are TGTGCCAGCAGTTCCCGGACGGGAAACACCATATATTTT. It encodes CASSSRTGNTIYF.

The chain carries TRBV19 and TRBJ2-1; D may be TRBD1 (6 bases). This CDR3 is 13 amino acids long. Looked up from germline, CDR1 is LNHDA and CDR2 is SQIVND (reference sequence). V was trimmed by 7 bases and J by 8 bases, leaving 15 bases between them. The DNA of the CDR3 is TGTGCCAGTAAAATCAGGGGCACGTATGAGCAGTTCTTC. This sequence encodes CASKIRGTYEQFF.

This clonotype was recorded a few times. The J gene is TRBJ2-7, the V gene TRBV30, with D tentatively TRBD2 (7 bases). This CDR3 has 13 residues. V was shortened by 3 bases and J by 6 bases, with 15 bases between the two germline ends. Germline V lookup: CDR1 GTSNPN, CDR2 SVGIG (reference sequence). CDR3 protein: CAWSGGLFREQYF. As DNA, the CDR3 is TGTGCCTGGAGCGGGGGGCTTTTTCGCGAGCAGTACTTC.

The J gene is TRBJ1-1, the V gene TRBV6-1, with 7 positions matching TRBD1. This CDR3 comprises 14 residues. CDR1 and CDR2 (germline): MNHNS, SASEGT. The junction had 8 bases not matched to a gene; V was cut back by 6 bases and J by 4 bases. CDR3 nucleotide sequence: TGTGCCAGCAGATCAGCAGGGGGAAGCACTGAAGCTTTCTTT. Protein sequence: CASRSAGGSTEAFF.

This clonotype was picked up a small number of times. CDR3 nucleotide sequence: TGTGCCAGCAGGGGGACAGGGGGATCTGGGGAGACCCAGTACTTC. Translation: CASRGTGGSGETQYF. The chain joins TRBV7-6 to TRBJ2-5, with TRBD1 identical over 11 bases. The length of the CDR3 is 15 residues. Trimming at V came to 6 bases and at J to 5 bases, leaving 8 bases not matched to a gene. Per germline, CDR1 SGHVS and CDR2 FNYEAQ.

The gene calls are TRBV15 and TRBJ1-2; 12 nucleotides line up with TRBD1. The trim removed 3 bases at V and 5 bases at J, leaving 7 bases unmatched. CDR1 and CDR2 (germline): LNHNV, YYDKDF (reference sequence). This CDR3 has 16 residues. CDR3 nucleotide sequence: TGTGCCACCAGCAGTTTACCGGGACAGGGGGCATATGGCTACACCTTC. Amino acid sequence: CATSSLPGQGAYGYTF.

This clonotype rates as large. The chain joins TRBV7-9 to TRBJ2-1, with TRBD1 matching over 9 bases. Trimming cost V 6 bases and J 4 bases; bases outside gene matches: 7. Germline V gene sequence: CDR1 SEHNR, CDR2 FQNEAQ (reference sequence). CDR3 length equals 15 residues. In nucleotides, the CDR3 is TGTGCCAGCAGAGAACCGGGACAGGGTTACAATGAGCAGTTCTTC. It codes for CASREPGQGYNEQFF.

The V call is TRBV20-1, the J call TRBJ2-4, with 7 positions matching TRBD2. CDR1 and CDR2 from the germline V gene are DFQATT and SNEGSKA (reference sequence). Losses at the gene ends were 2 bases for V and 5 bases for J; bases not matched to a gene: 0. The CDR3 consists of 12 residues. The CDR3 coding sequence is TGCAGTGCTAGACTAGCGGAAAACATTCAGTACTTC. It codes for CSARLAENIQYF.

This clonotype has only a few counts. The chain couples TRBV5-1 to TRBJ2-3, with D possibly TRBD1 on 6 matching bases. Germline V gene lookup returns CDR1 SGHRS and CDR2 YFSETQ. The V gene lost 4 bases and the J gene lost 6 bases, with 12 bases spanning the gap. The CDR3 loop spans 13 amino acids. The DNA of the CDR3 is TGCGCCAGCAGCGCACAGGGAATTGATACGCAGTATTTT. It yields the protein CASSAQGIDTQYF.

This clonotype was observed a handful of times. The chain carries TRBV30 and TRBJ1-5, with 7 bases lining up with TRBD1. The CDR3 is made up of 15 amino acids. J was trimmed by 7 bases and V by 2 bases; bases with no gene match: 11. In germline, CDR1 is GTSNPN, CDR2 SVGIG (reference sequence). As DNA, the CDR3 is TGTGCCTGGAGTAAGGCAGGGGGTATAGGACAGCCCCAGCATTTT. Protein sequence: CAWSKAGGIGQPQHF.

This clonotype has only a few counts. This sequence joins TRBV19 and TRBJ1-2; no firm D call. The CDR3 is made up of 12 amino acids. Germline V gene sequence: CDR1 LNHDA, CDR2 SQIVND (reference sequence). The ends were cut back, 8 bases at V and 4 bases at J, with 11 bases in the middle. The CDR3 here is CASQAESYGYTF. The CDR3 coding sequence is TGTGCCAGTCAGGCAGAGAGCTATGGCTACACCTTC. The full variable domain, with the rest looked up from reference TRBV19 and TRBJ1-2, is DGGITQSPKYLFRKEGQNVTLSCEQNLNHDAMYWYRQDPGQGLRLIYYSQIVNDFQKGDIAEGYSVSREKKESFPLTVTSAQKNPTAFYLCASQAESYGYTFGSGTRLTVV.

This clonotype occurred a few times. The chain employs TRBV19 and TRBJ2-3, with TRBD2 as a possible D gene (6 bases). The V and J ends lost 9 bases and 4 bases respectively, with 26 bases between them. The CDR3 covers 17 residues. The germline CDR1 and CDR2 sequences are LNHDA and SQIVND (reference sequence). The CDR3 spells CASSHATRSGGPDTQYF. The CDR3 DNA reads as TGTGCCAGCTCCCATGCGACGAGAAGTGGAGGGCCAGATACGCAGTATTTT.

The genes are TRBV10-3 and TRBJ2-1; either TRBD1 or TRBD2 may supply D (5 bases each). The CDR3 consists of 16 residues. V gave up 3 bases and J gave up 0 bases, with 12 bases separating them. The germline V gene encodes CDR1 ENHRY and CDR2 SYGVKD. CDR3 sequence (DNA): TGTGCCATCAGTGACCCCGCAGGGAGCTCCTACAATGAGCAGTTCTTC. As protein: CAISDPAGSSYNEQFF.

Turning to this clonotype: With a much larger clone just one base away, this may be a read error. The CDR3 DNA is TGCACCAGCAGCCTATCCCATAGCAGGGAAGAAAAACTGTTTTTT. Its translation: CTSSLSHSREEKLFF. The gene calls are TRBV4-1 and TRBJ1-4; perhaps TRBD1 as D (5 bases). Looked up from germline, CDR1 is MGHRA and CDR2 is YSYEKL. The CDR3 consists of 15 residues.

In its sample, this clonotype was seen a few times. This sequence joins TRBV11-2 and TRBJ2-2, with D unclear. The CDR3 loop spans 13 amino acids. V was clipped by 0 bases and J by 6 bases, with 5 bases between them. The V gene's germline CDR1 is SGHAT and CDR2 FQNNGV. CDR3 sequence reads: CASSLEVAGELFF. CDR3 nucleotides: TGTGCCAGCAGCTTAGAGGTGGCCGGGGAGCTGTTTTTT.

This clonotype occurred once. A read error may account for a junction end that differs from germline. The chain couples TRBV7-6 to TRBJ2-1; 8 nucleotides match TRBD1. In germline, CDR1 is SGHVS, CDR2 FNYEAQ. CDR3 length: 15 amino acids. The CDR3 sequence: CASSPDRASYNEQFF. Here the CDR3 DNA reads TGTGCTAGCAGCCCGGACAGGGCCTCCTACAATGAGCAGTTCTTC.

This clonotype appeared a few times. J is TRBJ2-7 and V is TRBV4-2; the match to TRBD2 covers 9 bases. Germline V gene sequence: CDR1 LGHNA, CDR2 YNFKEQ. The junction had 3 bases not matched to a gene; V was cut back by 1 base and J by 5 bases. This CDR3 has 14 residues. The CDR3 bases are TGTGCCAGCAGCCAAGGTAGCGGGAGCCACGAGCAGTACTTC. Its translation is CASSQGSGSHEQYF.

This chain links TRBV14 with TRBJ2-1; no firm D call. Germline V CDR1 and CDR2: SGHDN, FVKESK. V lost 1 base and J lost 0, with 10 bases in between. CDR3 size: 16 residues. Here the CDR3 DNA reads TGTGCCAGCAGCCAAGCCACGGGCTCCTCCTACAATGAGCAGTTCTTC. Protein sequence: CASSQATGSSYNEQFF. The variable domain in full, with the rest retrieved from reference TRBV14 and TRBJ2-1, is EAGVTQFPSHSVIEKGQTVTLRCDPISGHDNLYWYRRVMGKEIKFLLHFVKESKQDESGMPNNRFLAERTGGTYSTLKVQPAELEDSGVYFCASSQATGSSYNEQFFGPGTRLTVL.

This clonotype occurred a few times. One end of the junction fails to match germline, which may point to a read error. The chain links TRBV7-7 to TRBJ2-1, with 10 bases aligning to TRBD2. The CDR3 runs 18 residues. In germline, CDR1 is SSHAT, CDR2 FNYEAQ (reference sequence). In DNA, the CDR3 is TGTGCTAGCAGCTTAGCGGGGGGAATTACGGCGTCCTACAATGAGCAGTTCTTC. Amino acid sequence: CASSLAGGITASYNEQFF.

This clonotype was observed a handful of times. Here the CDR3 reads CASSPGGGRDNEQFF. CDR3 coding DNA: TGTGCCAGCAGTCCCGGGGGGGGTCGCGACAATGAGCAGTTCTTC. The V call is TRBV7-9, the J call TRBJ2-1; 8 positions match TRBD2. In germline, CDR1 is SEHNR, CDR2 FQNEAQ (reference sequence). The junction had 9 bases not matched to a gene; V was cut back by 6 bases and J by 5 bases. There are 15 residues in the CDR3.

This clonotype appeared a few times. This sequence joins TRBV2 and TRBJ1-2; TRBD1 is a possible D gene (5 bases). V was pared by 6 bases and J by 4 bases, with 21 bases between. CDR1 is SNHLY and CDR2 is FYNNEI in the germline V gene. This CDR3 region has 16 residues. The chain's CDR3 is CASSARQSLPSYGYTF. The CDR3 DNA reads TGTGCCAGCAGCGCAAGACAGTCGCTTCCGAGCTATGGCTACACCTTC. The full variable domain, in which reference TRBV2 and TRBJ1-2 provide the parts outside the CDR3, is EPEVTQTPSHQVTQMGQEVILRCVPISNHLYFYWYRQILGQKVEFLVSFYNNEISEKSEIFDDQFSVERPDGSNFTLKIRSTKLEDSAMYFCASSARQSLPSYGYTFGSGTRLTVV.

Judged by abundance, this clonotype is hyperexpanded. The J gene is TRBJ2-2, the V gene TRBV7-2, with TRBD2 as a possible D gene (5 bases). Germline V gene lookup returns CDR1 SGHTA and CDR2 FQGNSA. The CDR3 sequence is 15 residues long. V shed 5 bases and J shed 4 bases, with 14 bases lying between them. Written as DNA, the CDR3 is TGTGCCAGCAGCCCCCACGGGGTGACCACCGGGGAGCTGTTTTTT. It translates to CASSPHGVTTGELFF.

By sample share, this clonotype is large. The gene calls are TRBV7-3 and TRBJ2-3, with 7 bases identical to TRBD2. V lost 2 bases to trimming and J lost 3 bases; unmatched junction nucleotides: 5. Germline V lookup: CDR1 SGHTA, CDR2 FQGTGA. The CDR3 spans 15 residues. This CDR3 reads CASSLGGGETDTQYF. The CDR3 DNA reads TGTGCCAGCAGCTTAGGCGGGGGTGAAACAGATACGCAGTATTTT.

This clonotype was found a few times. The rearrangement uses TRBV11-1 and TRBJ2-5; 7 bases align to TRBD2. This CDR3 contains 17 residues. Unmatched junction bases numbered 14, after V lost 3 bases and J lost 4 bases. Germline CDR1 reads SGHAT; CDR2 reads FQDESV (reference sequence). The CDR3 here is CASSFVGGAGDGETQYF. The CDR3 DNA reads TGTGCCAGCAGCTTCGTTGGTGGTGCGGGGGATGGAGAGACCCAGTACTTC.

This clonotype appeared a few times. The CDR3 protein is CASSQNRIRSRAFF. For the CDR3, the DNA is TGTGCCAGCAGCCAAAACAGGATCCGCTCCAGGGCTTTCTTT. V usage is TRBV3-1 and J usage is TRBJ1-1; D perhaps matches TRBD1 (5 bases). The V end lost 2 bases, the J end lost 11 bases, and 18 bases lay between the germline ends. Germline V gives CDR1 LGHDT, CDR2 YNNKEL (reference sequence). The CDR3 spans 14 residues.

J is TRBJ2-5 and V is TRBV6-1; D gene uncertain. The V and J ends lost 7 bases and 1 base respectively, with 16 bases between them. Germline CDR1 MNHNS, CDR2 SASEGT. The CDR3 covers 15 residues. The DNA for the CDR3 is TGTGCCAGCACCACCCTCCGACGGCCCCAAGAGACCCAGTACTTC. Translating it yields CASTTLRRPQETQYF.

The sample holds a few counts of this clonotype. This chain links TRBV6-5 with TRBJ1-6, with D uncertain. The V gene's germline CDR1 is MNHEY and CDR2 SVGAGI. Deletions cut 1 base from V and 11 bases from J, with 12 bases between. The CDR3 contains 14 residues. The CDR3 spells CASSYFRPSAPLHF. The DNA of the CDR3 is TGTGCCAGCAGTTACTTCCGGCCCAGCGCACCCCTCCACTTT.

The chain's CDR3 is CASSEPTTAKFFQPQHF. DNA for the CDR3: TGCGCCAGCAGTGAGCCCACGACAGCGAAATTCTTCCAGCCCCAGCATTTT. V is TRBV10-1 and J is TRBJ1-5; a possible D gene is TRBD1 (5 bases). The CDR3 spans 17 residues. Trimming removed 2 bases at V and 7 bases at J, with 21 bases between. Germline assignment: CDR1 WNHNN and CDR2 SYGVQD (reference sequence).